Shown below are 20 T cell receptor beta chains from a single sample sequenced in a study of blood T cell repertoires in COVID-19. Libraries were prepared by immunoSEQ multiplex PCR; TCRdb keeps only in-frame clonotypes and omits some of them. The table includes about 160,000 clones, approximately 80% detected once. The sequencing input was peripheral blood. These receptors were obtained from a woman at least 80 years old with active or convalescent COVID-19.

This clone was counted a single time. The chain links TRBV19 to TRBJ2-7, with 9 bases that match TRBD1. V was pared by 6 bases and J by 2 bases, with 5 bases of the junction left unmatched. This CDR3 region has 14 residues. Germline CDR1 and CDR2: LNHDA and SQIVND (reference sequence). The CDR3 DNA is TGTGCCAGTAGCCGGGACAGGGCGGCCTACGAGCAGTACTTC. Translated, it gives CASSRDRAAYEQYF.

The V call is TRBV10-3, the J call TRBJ1-2; D is possibly TRBD1 (5 bases). Trimming cost V 6 bases and J 2 bases, with 16 bases left between them. The CDR3 loop spans 15 amino acids. Germline V lookup: CDR1 ENHRY, CDR2 SYGVKD. This CDR3 is CAIRPTGMKNYGYTF. As DNA, the CDR3 is TGTGCCATCAGACCTACAGGAATGAAGAACTATGGCTACACCTTC.

This sequence joins TRBV7-9 and TRBJ1-2; D not certain. Trimming removed 0 bases at V and 12 bases at J, with 17 bases between. CDR1 SEHNR and CDR2 FQNEAQ come from the germline V gene (reference sequence). The length of the CDR3 is 14 residues. CDR3 DNA sequence: TGTGCCAGCAGCTTAGCCCCTATAGAGCAGGTACACACCTTC. It yields the protein CASSLAPIEQVHTF.

In its sample, this clone was seen once. The chain is built from TRBV6-2 or TRBV6-3 and TRBJ1-2; D is unresolved. The length of the CDR3 is 13 residues. Germline V lookup: CDR1 MNHEY, CDR2 SVGEGT. V was pared by 4 bases and J by 7 bases, with 13 bases between. CDR3 protein: CASSFSGRPGYTF. DNA for the CDR3: TGTGCCAGCAGTTTTAGCGGGAGGCCTGGCTACACCTTC.

J is TRBJ2-7 and V is TRBV5-1, with D perhaps matching TRBD1 (6 bases). Per germline, CDR1 SGHRS and CDR2 YFSETQ. There are 14 residues in the CDR3. Trimming shortened V by 5 bases and J by 4 bases, and 16 bases separated the two germline ends. CDR3 protein: CASRQVGAVYEQYF. The CDR3, as DNA: TGCGCCAGCAGACAAGTGGGGGCCGTGTACGAGCAGTACTTC.

The rearrangement links TRBV7-9 to TRBJ1-5; TRBD1 agrees at 9 bases. This CDR3 has 16 amino acids. Unmatched junction bases numbered 7, after V lost 5 bases and J lost 2 bases. Germline V gene sequence: CDR1 SEHNR, CDR2 FQNEAQ (reference sequence). The CDR3, as DNA: TGTGCCAGCAGCCAGGGACAGGGTATGGGCAATCAGCCCCAGCATTTT. The encoded protein is CASSQGQGMGNQPQHF.

The V gene is TRBV18, the J gene TRBJ2-5; 7 nucleotides align to TRBD1. The CDR3 consists of 14 residues. Germline trimming cut 3 bases from V and 5 bases from J; bases unmatched to any gene: 6. Germline V gene data show CDR1 as KGHSH and CDR2 as LQKENI. The CDR3 DNA sequence: TGTGCCAGCTCACCTCCGGGACAGTGGGAGACCCAGTACTTC. Translation: CASSPPGQWETQYF.

The chain is built from TRBV27 and TRBJ1-2, with D unresolved. The V end was cut by 3 bases, the J end by 4 bases, with 12 bases between. This CDR3 is built from 14 residues. The germline gives CDR1 MNHEY, CDR2 SMNVEV (reference sequence). The chain's CDR3 is CASSFATSPYGYTF. The CDR3 coding sequence is TGTGCCAGCAGTTTCGCGACAAGCCCCTATGGCTACACCTTC.

This sequence joins TRBV7-2 and TRBJ1-2; 9 bases align to TRBD1. Germline CDR1 reads SGHTA; CDR2 reads FQGNSA. V lost 5 bases and J lost 3; bases outside the gene matches: 4. The CDR3 spans 14 residues. The CDR3 sequence: CASSVQGADYGYTF. CDR3 coding DNA: TGTGCCAGCAGCGTACAGGGGGCAGACTATGGCTACACCTTC.

This rearrangement joins TRBV6-1 to TRBJ2-1, with no clear D. CDR1 MNHNS and CDR2 SASEGT come from the germline V gene. The CDR3 length is 14 residues. Trimming left V 2 bases short and J 0 bases short, with 5 bases between. The CDR3 sequence is CASSEQRSYNEQFF. Written as DNA, the CDR3 is TGTGCCAGCAGTGAACAGCGCTCCTACAATGAGCAGTTCTTC.

The chain couples TRBV10-3 to TRBJ2-2; TRBD2 agrees at 7 bases. J lost 4 bases, V lost 2 bases, and 7 bases had no gene match. Germline-derived CDR1 and CDR2 are ENHRY and SYGVKD. The CDR3 consists of 16 residues. The DNA for the CDR3 is TGTGCCATCAGTGAGGAGCGGGGTCCCCTCACCGGGGAGCTGTTTTTT. Its protein is CAISEERGPLTGELFF.

This clone was detected once. The V gene is TRBV7-6, the J gene TRBJ1-6; D possibly corresponds to TRBD1 (5 bases). The CDR3 contains 17 residues. Between the trimmed V and J ends, which lost 5 bases and 2 bases, there was a span of 16 bases. Germline assignment: CDR1 SGHVS and CDR2 FNYEAQ. This CDR3 reads CASSPPDSQAYNSPLHF. The CDR3 DNA is TGTGCCAGCAGCCCCCCAGACAGCCAAGCCTATAATTCACCCCTCCACTTT.

This clone was observed a handful of times. The gene calls are TRBV19 and TRBJ1-2, with a weak D call TRBD1 (6 bases). V shed 7 bases and J shed 2 bases, with 14 bases lying between them. In germline, CDR1 is LNHDA, CDR2 SQIVND (reference sequence). The CDR3 totals 14 residues. The CDR3 is CASTPGHNNYGYTF. The CDR3 region has the DNA TGTGCCAGTACCCCGGGACATAACAACTATGGCTACACCTTC.

With regard to this clone: A junction boundary mismatches the germline segment, possibly from a read error. The chain links TRBV7-7 to TRBJ2-1; D gene uncertain. This CDR3 has 15 amino acids. Germline V lookup: CDR1 SSHAT, CDR2 FNYEAQ (reference sequence). In DNA form, the CDR3 reads TGTGCTAGCAGCCCCGCAGGTTCAGTCTACAATGAGCAGTTCTTC. Its protein product is CASSPAGSVYNEQFF. The whole variable domain, remainder taken from reference TRBV7-7 and TRBJ2-1, is GAGVSQSPRYKVTKRGQDVTLRCDPISSHATLYWYQQALGQGPEFLTYFNYEAQPDKSGLPSDRFSAERPEGSISTLTIQRTEQRDSAMYRCASSPAGSVYNEQFFGPGTRLTVL.

The chain recombines TRBV24-1 with TRBJ1-1, with D possibly TRBD1 on 5 matching bases. With 8 bases removed from V and 7 bases from J, the gap between germline ends came to 19 bases. The CDR3 has 14 amino acids. Germline values: CDR1 KGHDR, CDR2 SFDVKD. CDR3 region: CATTTVFVWLEAFF. CDR3 bases: TGTGCCACCACGACAGTGTTCGTTTGGCTTGAAGCTTTCTTT.

The gene calls are TRBV7-9 and TRBJ1-5; D remains ambiguous. Germline CDR1 reads SEHNR; CDR2 reads FQNEAQ (reference sequence). This CDR3 spans 14 amino acids. V gave up 1 base and J gave up 5 bases, with 9 bases separating them. CDR3 sequence: CASSLGGIDQPQHF. The CDR3 DNA sequence: TGTGCCAGCAGCTTAGGAGGGATCGATCAGCCCCAGCATTTT.

The chain recombines TRBV29-1 with TRBJ2-3, with 7 bases identical to TRBD1. J was trimmed by 3 bases and V by 7 bases; bases with no gene match: 7. This CDR3 spans 13 amino acids. The germline V gene has CDR1 SQVTM and CDR2 ANQGSEA. Written as DNA, the CDR3 is TGCAGCGCCCGACAGGGCGGAACAGATACGCAGTATTTT. This gives the protein CSARQGGTDTQYF.

J is TRBJ2-7 and V is TRBV6-5; 9 bases fit TRBD1. The V segment lost 6 bases and the J segment 5 bases; nucleotides outside the gene matches: 5. CDR1 MNHEY and CDR2 SVGAGI come from the germline V gene. This CDR3 has 13 residues. CDR3: CASRGTGRDEQYF. The CDR3 DNA sequence: TGTGCCAGCAGGGGGACAGGGAGGGACGAGCAGTACTTC.

The chain couples TRBV5-1 to TRBJ1-6; 8 bases line up with TRBD1. This CDR3 contains 16 residues. Germline V gives CDR1 SGHRS, CDR2 YFSETQ. After removal of 0 bases from V and 9 bases from J, the junction contained 8 bases not matched to a gene. The CDR3 nucleotides are TGCGCCAGCAGCTTGGCCCAGGGGGCAGGGAGTTCACCCCTCCACTTT. It encodes CASSLAQGAGSSPLHF.

The CDR3 coding sequence is TGTGCCAGCAGTTACGACAGGGGAACCCCTGGAAACACCATATATTTT. It encodes CASSYDRGTPGNTIYF. The genes are TRBV6-5 and TRBJ1-3; TRBD1 aligns across 8 bases. After removal of 2 bases from V and 2 bases from J, the junction contained 5 bases not matched to a gene. This CDR3 comprises 16 residues. Germline CDR1 is MNHEY and CDR2 is SVGAGI.